This T cell receptor (beta chain) was sequenced in a study of blood T cell repertoires in COVID-19. Study background: Collection of acute and convalescent COVID-19 samples took place in the United States, Italy and Spain. Sources were T cells, B-cell-depleted T cells, or PBMCs; the material itself was cDNA or gDNA.

In the study's own analysis: Amplified reference gene primers provided the basis for estimating nucleated cell counts. Data came from immunoSEQ multiplex PCR; TCRdb stores just in-frame clones and leaves some out. D and trimming were read from the DNA, whereas the V and J calls and clone size are those reported in that table. The table includes under 150,000 clones, about three quarters detected once. There are many counts of this clone. The CDR3 runs to 16 residues. V lost 5 bases, J lost 4 bases, and 12 bases stayed unmatched. The V gene's germline CDR1 is MNHEY and CDR2 SVGEGT. This receptor was identified in an elderly man with acute or convalescent COVID-19. Source material: peripheral blood. This rearrangement joins TRBV6-2 or TRBV6-3 to TRBJ1-1; 8 bases agree with TRBD1. The CDR3 protein is CASSHTRTGWRTEAFF. The CDR3 nucleotides read TGTGCCAGCAGTCACACTAGGACAGGGTGGCGCACTGAAGCTTTCTTT.